This T cell receptor (beta chain) was sequenced in a study of blood T cell repertoires in COVID-19. The trim removed 4 bases at V and 9 bases at J, leaving 6 bases unmatched. The CDR3 contains 14 residues. The germline V gene has CDR1 LNHDA and CDR2 SQIVND (reference sequence). Authors' analysis steps: Reference gene primers were amplified, and this amplification served to estimate nucleated cell counts. Clones were sequenced by immunoSEQ multiplex PCR, and TCRdb holds only the in-frame ones, with some missing. That table supplies the V and J calls and clone size; D and trimming were determined from the DNA. Of 250,000 to 350,000 clones in the sample, over 75% were seen once. It was during active infection that Seattle patients were enrolled and then longitudinally followed.

The genes are TRBV19 and TRBJ2-1, with 10 nucleotides matching TRBD1. Sequenced input: peripheral blood. The TCR sequence derives from a human donor with COVID-19, enrolled during active disease. The donor label of this sample is uncertain. The CDR3, as DNA: TGTGCCAGTAGTAAAGACAGGGGGCCCCTTGAGCAGTTCTTC. It codes for CASSKDRGPLEQFF.